A selection of T cell receptor beta chains follows, all from one sample in a study of response to subunit inactivated influenza vaccine. TCRdb reprocessed the RT-PCR reads via MiXCR and lists one record per CDR3 protein. The repertoire holds around 580,000 distinct CDR3 sequences, 13% to 15% seen once, with 11% in the top ten. Sequenced here: PBMCs from blood, sampled roughly 12 days after vaccination. These receptors all stem from a middle-aged man who received an inactivated influenza vaccine. The CDR3 runs from the conserved cysteine through the conserved F or W. A D gene is named only where the DNA matches it firmly. For some rows the clone size is stated as once, few or many, or as a class when expanded; others skip it.

.	TRBD1	TRBV7-2	TRBJ2-3	TGTGCCAGCAGCTTAAGTAGCTCGACAGGGGTGGTAGATACGCAGTATTTT	CASSLSSSTGVVDTQYF
.	.	TRBV6-5	TRBJ1-2	TGTGCCAGCAGTTACGGGGAGACCTATGGCTACACCTTC	CASSYGETYGYTF
.	.	TRBV10-3	TRBJ2-6	TGTGCCATCAGTGAGTCGGGTCCTTCCGGGGCCAACGTCCTGACTTTC	CAISESGPSGANVLTF
few	.	TRBV6-2/TRBV6-3	TRBJ1-1	TGTGCCAGCGGAGACAGGATGAACACTGAAGCTTTCTTT	CASGDRMNTEAFF
.	.	TRBV27	TRBJ2-1	TGTGCCAGCAGTTTTCGGGGTGAGCAGTTCTTC	CASSFRGEQFF
few	.	TRBV11-2	TRBJ2-5	TGTGCCAGCAGCTTCCCTACTGCAGAGGAGACCCAGTACTTC	CASSFPTAEETQYF
.	.	TRBV18	TRBJ2-3	TGTGCCAGCTCACCAGGGATCCACACAGATACGCAGTATTTT	CASSPGIHTDTQYF
few	.	TRBV2	TRBJ1-2	TGTGCCAGCAAGAACAGGGCGACCTATGGCTACACCTTC	CASKNRATYGYTF
.	.	TRBV29-1	TRBJ2-2	TGCAGCGTTGACGCGGGTCACACCGGGGAGCTGTTTTTT	CSVDAGHTGELFF
.	TRBD2	TRBV7-2	TRBJ2-7	TGTGCCAGCAGACTAGCGGGGGGGAACTACGAGCAGTACTTC	CASRLAGGNYEQYF
few	.	TRBV7-7	TRBJ2-2	TGTGCTAGCAGCGTCGCAGGGGCGCCGGGCACCGGGGAGCTGTTTTTT	CASSVAGAPGTGELFF
.	.	TRBV29-1	TRBJ2-7	TGCAGCGCCCGTGGGGGGTGGCAGGGGTCCAACGAGCAGTACTTC	CSARGGWQGSNEQYF
.	.	TRBV2	TRBJ1-3	TGTGCCAGCAGTGAAATGGTTACTTCTGGAAACACCATATATTTT	CASSEMVTSGNTIYF
.	.	TRBV4-3	TRBJ2-1	TGCGCCAGCAGCCAAGATAGTGGAGGGATCCCCTACAATGAGCAGTTCTTC	CASSQDSGGIPYNEQFF
.	.	TRBV6-2/TRBV6-3	TRBJ2-1	TGTGCCAGCAGTTACTCTCAAATGGCACAACGTCGGTTCTTC	CASSYSQMAQRRFF
.	.	TRBV15	TRBJ2-5	TGTGCCACCAGCAGAGATCCGCACCGAAGCAGGAAGACCCAGTACTTC	CATSRDPHRSRKTQYF